This T cell receptor beta chain was observed in a study of CD8 T cells in ankylosing spondylitis. This clonotype has just a few counts. Each CDR3 protein gets one entry after TCRdb re-called the 5' RACE reads with MiXCR. The data contain 290,000 or so distinct CDR3 sequences, less than 25% of them seen just once; the ten biggest clones take up roughly 4%. CDR3 length equals 15 residues. Germline loops: CDR1 SGHTA, CDR2 FQGNSA. V dropped 4 bases and J dropped 7; count of bases not matched to a gene: 12. The chain carries TRBV7-2 and TRBJ1-1, with TRBD1 matching 7 bases. The material sequenced was blood, either unsorted or a sorted T cell fraction (not recorded which). The source of this sequence is a female donor with ankylosing spondylitis or in good health (not recorded which). In nucleotides, the CDR3 is TGTGCCAGCAGCTCCCGGAGCGGGACAGCTCTTGAAGCTTTCTTT. As protein: CASSSRSGTALEAFF.